The rows below give T cell receptor beta chains drawn from one sample of a study of T-cell reconstitution after alpha-beta-depleted transplantation in children. TCRdb analysed the PCR reads with MiXCR anew, one entry per CDR3 protein. The sample has roughly 400,000 distinct CDR3 sequences, approximately 20% seen once. Sequenced material: PBMCs from the stem cell graft donor, taken from the stem cell graft. The receptors originated from a human donor who donated a stem cell graft to a child with acute myeloid leukemia. The CDR3 runs from the conserved cysteine through the conserved F or W. Fields, in order: J gene, D gene, V gene, CDR3 length, clone size, CDR3 protein, CDR3 DNA. D genes are given only for firm matches. Rows give clone size only sometimes, using once, few, many, or a class for an expanded clone.

>TRBJ2-3|TRBD2|TRBV5-1|16|many
CASSSGLAGLTDTQYF
TGCGCCAGCAGCTCGGGACTAGCGGGACTCACAGATACGCAGTATTTT
>TRBJ2-7|-|TRBV7-9|13|-
CASSLRVGLEQYF
TGTGCCAGCAGCTTGCGGGTCGGGCTCGAGCAGTACTTC
>TRBJ2-5|TRBD1|TRBV25-1|15|few
CASSHRDRGRETQYF
TGTGCCAGCAGTCACCGGGACAGGGGGCGTGAGACCCAGTACTTC
>TRBJ2-2|-|TRBV6-5|11|few
CASRRARELFF
TGTGCCAGCAGGAGGGCCAGGGAGCTGTTTTTT
>TRBJ2-6|-|TRBV5-6|14|-
CASSPTAGANVLTF
TGTGCCAGCAGCCCCACGGCTGGGGCCAACGTCCTGACTTTC
>TRBJ2-7|-|TRBV12-3/TRBV12-4|14|-
CASSLEQSSYEQYF
TGTGCCAGCAGTTTGGAGCAGAGCTCCTACGAGCAGTACTTC
>TRBJ2-3|-|TRBV6-2/TRBV6-3|16|many
CASSYSKGGVDDTQYF
TGTGCCAGCAGTTACTCAAAAGGAGGGGTTGATGATACGCAGTATTTT
>TRBJ2-3|-|TRBV7-8|16|-
CASSNITSPRTDTQYF
TGTGCCAGCAGTAATATAACCTCCCCGCGCACAGATACGCAGTATTTT
>TRBJ2-2|TRBD2|TRBV28|15|-
CASRLTSGYTGELFF
TGTGCCAGCAGACTCACTAGCGGGTACACCGGGGAGCTGTTTTTT
>TRBJ2-1|TRBD2|TRBV20-1|18|many
CSASDNRDYLAIQNEQFF
TGCAGTGCTAGTGACAACCGGGACTACTTAGCGATACAGAATGAGCAGTTCTTC
>TRBJ2-5|-|TRBV12-3/TRBV12-4|12|few
CASSQRTETQYF
TGTGCCAGCAGTCAGAGGACAGAGACCCAGTACTTC
>TRBJ2-7|TRBD2|TRBV28|19|-
CASSFPRTSGSLISYEQYF
TGTGCCAGCAGTTTCCCGAGGACTAGCGGGAGTCTAATCTCCTACGAGCAGTACTTC
>TRBJ2-5|-|TRBV2|13|-
CASSTGYQETQYF
TGTGCCAGCAGTACAGGGTACCAAGAGACCCAGTACTTC
>TRBJ2-7|-|TRBV4-2|13|once
CASSQVSDSEQYF
TGTGCCAGCAGCCAAGTATCGGACTCCGAGCAGTACTTC
>TRBJ1-4|-|TRBV20-1|14|-
CSAPRGSTNEKLFF
TGCAGTGCTCCTCGGGGGTCAACTAATGAAAAACTGTTTTTT
>TRBJ2-3|TRBD1|TRBV6-5|14|-
CASSSGQHRDTQYF
TGTGCCAGCAGTTCGGGACAGCACAGAGATACGCAGTATTTT
>TRBJ2-7|TRBD2|TRBV20-1|16|-
CSAMELAGGPEHEQYF
TGCAGTGCTATGGAACTAGCGGGAGGGCCCGAACACGAGCAGTACTTC
>TRBJ1-1|-|TRBV28|11|-
CASSLLSEAFF
TGTGCCAGCAGTTTACTCTCTGAAGCTTTCTTT
>TRBJ2-3|-|TRBV10-3|16|few
CAISEVQGLSTDTQYF
TGTGCCATCAGTGAGGTTCAGGGCCTTTCCACAGATACGCAGTATTTT
>TRBJ1-4|TRBD1|TRBV12-3/TRBV12-4|15|-
CASSTTGTANEKLFF
TGTGCCAGCAGTACCACCGGGACAGCTAATGAAAAACTGTTTTTT
>TRBJ2-1|-|TRBV5-6|14|-
CASGSRGLYNEQFF
TGTGCCAGCGGGAGTCGGGGCCTCTACAATGAGCAGTTCTTC
>TRBJ2-6|-|TRBV12-3/TRBV12-4|17|few
CASSPPPGDSGANVLTF
TGTGCCAGCAGTCCACCTCCAGGGGACTCTGGGGCCAACGTCCTGACTTTC
>TRBJ2-1|-|TRBV20-1|14|many
CSATGEGSYNEQFF
TGCAGTGCTACAGGAGAGGGATCCTACAATGAGCAGTTCTTC
>TRBJ2-7|TRBD1|TRBV6-1|15|few
CASSPPGTGSYEQYF
TGTGCCAGCAGTCCCCCCGGGACAGGGTCCTACGAGCAGTACTTC
>TRBJ2-2|-|TRBV12-3/TRBV12-4|14|-
CASRGAENTGELFF
TGTGCCAGTCGAGGGGCGGAAAACACCGGGGAGCTGTTTTTT
>TRBJ2-5|-|TRBV12-3/TRBV12-4|15|-
CASRITRGSWETQYF
TGTGCCAGCAGGATTACCAGGGGATCTTGGGAGACCCAGTACTTC
>TRBJ2-3|-|TRBV29-1|15|-
CSVAGTTTATDTQYF
TGCAGCGTAGCCGGGACAACAACAGCGACAGATACGCAGTATTTT
>TRBJ1-1|-|TRBV29-1|13|many
CSAGTSMNTEAFF
TGCAGCGCGGGGACATCGATGAACACTGAAGCTTTCTTT
>TRBJ2-3|TRBD1|TRBV9|16|few
CASSPRTGDSTDTQYF
TGTGCCAGCAGCCCACGGACAGGGGATAGCACAGATACGCAGTATTTT
>TRBJ2-7|-|TRBV20-1|14|many
CSARPRVNPYEQYF
TGCAGTGCTCGCCCGAGGGTAAACCCCTACGAGCAGTACTTC
>TRBJ1-2|TRBD1|TRBV7-2|13|-
CASSTQGFDGYTF
TGTGCCAGCAGCACACAGGGGTTTGATGGCTACACCTTC
>TRBJ2-1|-|TRBV7-3|15|few
CASSLFAGAGQREFF
TGTGCCAGCAGCTTATTTGCGGGAGCGGGACAACGGGAGTTCTTC
>TRBJ2-1|TRBD2|TRBV10-1|17|-
CASSELTSGPLGNEQFF
TGCGCCAGCAGTGAGTTGACTAGCGGGCCTCTGGGGAATGAGCAGTTCTTC
>TRBJ2-1|TRBD2|TRBV24-1|15|many
CATSDSGGLINEQFF
TGTGCCACCAGTGATTCGGGAGGCCTTATCAATGAGCAGTTCTTC
>TRBJ1-4|-|TRBV12-3/TRBV12-4|14|-
CASSLVPRGEKLFF
TGTGCCAGCAGTTTAGTGCCACGGGGTGAAAAACTGTTTTTT
>TRBJ2-1|-|TRBV29-1|11|few
CSVIREGEQFF
TGCAGCGTAATCAGGGAAGGTGAGCAGTTCTTC
>TRBJ1-1|-|TRBV6-6|15|many
CASSSGITGNTEAFF
TGTGCCAGCAGTTCAGGAATTACAGGGAACACTGAAGCTTTCTTT